Each of the 8 T cell receptor beta chains below was sequenced from the same sample in a study of blood T cell repertoires in COVID-19. Assay: immunoSEQ multiplex PCR; the TCRdb copy retains only in-frame clones and omits some. The data show about 260,000 clones, 87% seen once. Input material: peripheral blood. The receptors come from a woman between 35 and 50 years old who had recovered from COVID-19.

The chain has TRBV18 and TRBJ1-1; possibly TRBD1 for D (5 bases). The CDR3 is made up of 14 amino acids. V dropped 4 bases and J dropped 1 base, with 10 bases sitting between them. Germline V lookup: CDR1 KGHSH, CDR2 LQKENI. The CDR3 region is CASSLPGGNTEAFF. As DNA, the CDR3 is TGTGCCAGCTCACTACCGGGGGGGAACACTGAAGCTTTCTTT.

V is TRBV12-3 or TRBV12-4 and J is TRBJ1-5; TRBD1 is a possible D gene (6 bases). The length of the CDR3 is 13 residues. Deletions cut 3 bases from V and 7 bases from J, with 10 bases between. The CDR3 DNA follows: TGTGCCAGCAGTTTGGGACAAAAACAGCCCCAGCATTTT. Translating it yields CASSLGQKQPQHF.

V gene TRBV7-9 combines with J gene TRBJ1-4; 9 bases fit TRBD1. The germline V gene has CDR1 SEHNR and CDR2 FQNEAQ (reference sequence). Trimming cost V 5 bases and J 6 bases; bases outside gene matches: 7. This CDR3 region has 15 residues. The CDR3 reads CASSPGQGPYEKLFF. The CDR3 DNA sequence: TGTGCCAGCAGCCCGGGACAGGGACCCTATGAAAAACTGTTTTTT. Complete variable domain (other parts from reference TRBV7-9 and TRBJ1-4): DTGVSQNPRHKITKRGQNVTFRCDPISEHNRLYWYRQTLGQGPEFLTYFQNEAQLEKSRLLSDRFSAERPKGSFSTLEIQRTEQGDSAMYLCASSPGQGPYEKLFFGSGTQLSVL.

J is TRBJ2-5 and V is TRBV7-2; the match to TRBD2 covers 10 bases. The CDR3 is 15 residues long. Germline V gene lookup returns CDR1 SGHTA and CDR2 FQGNSA. V was clipped by 5 bases and J by 5 bases; unmatched bases: 8. The DNA of the CDR3 is TGTGCCAGCAGCACCCAGCGGGGGGGCGGGGAGACCCAGTACTTC. Translating gives CASSTQRGGGETQYF.

The V gene is TRBV15, the J gene TRBJ2-3; D remains ambiguous. CDR1 and CDR2 (germline): LNHNV, YYDKDF (reference sequence). The CDR3 sequence is 16 residues long. V was clipped by 5 bases and J by 1 base, with 16 bases between them. CDR3: CATSPIDSERTDTQYF. The CDR3 bases are TGTGCCACCAGCCCAATCGACTCAGAACGCACAGATACGCAGTATTTT.

At least ten counts were recorded for this clone. V is TRBV25-1 and J is TRBJ2-5, with a possible D match to TRBD1 (6 bases). The V end lost 1 base, the J end lost 3 bases, and 12 bases lay between the germline ends. The CDR3 totals 15 residues. Germline CDR1 MGHDK, CDR2 SYGVNS. The CDR3: CASSESGRGEETQYF. The CDR3 DNA sequence: TGTGCCAGCAGTGAATCGGGCAGGGGAGAAGAGACCCAGTACTTC.

This clone was seen only once. The chain links TRBV19 to TRBJ1-2; no reliable D call. V lost 3 bases, J lost 4 bases, and 9 bases lay in between. The germline gives CDR1 LNHDA, CDR2 SQIVND (reference sequence). This CDR3 has 13 amino acids. The CDR3 here is CASSMEGAYGYTF. The CDR3 DNA follows: TGTGCCAGTAGTATGGAGGGAGCCTATGGCTACACCTTC.

The CDR3 DNA sequence: TGTGCCAGCAGATCCCCCGGGCAGGGGGGCGATGAGCAGTTCTTC. Its translation: CASRSPGQGGDEQFF. The V call is TRBV11-2, the J call TRBJ2-1; a possible D gene is TRBD1 (7 bases). Germline-derived CDR1 and CDR2 are SGHAT and FQNNGV. There are 15 residues in the CDR3. V lost 6 bases, J lost 8 bases, and 20 bases lay in between.